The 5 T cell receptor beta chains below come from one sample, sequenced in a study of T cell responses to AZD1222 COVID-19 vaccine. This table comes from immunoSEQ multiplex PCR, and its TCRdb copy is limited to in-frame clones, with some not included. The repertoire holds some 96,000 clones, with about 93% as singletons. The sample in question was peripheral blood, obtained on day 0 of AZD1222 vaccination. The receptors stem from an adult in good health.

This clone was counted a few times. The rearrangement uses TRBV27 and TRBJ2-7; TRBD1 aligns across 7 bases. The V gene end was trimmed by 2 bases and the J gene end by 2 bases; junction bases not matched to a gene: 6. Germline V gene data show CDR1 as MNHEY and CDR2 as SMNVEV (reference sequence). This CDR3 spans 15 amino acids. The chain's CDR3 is CASSLPDRVPYEQYF. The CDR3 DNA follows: TGTGCCAGCAGTTTACCAGACAGGGTACCCTACGAGCAGTACTTC.

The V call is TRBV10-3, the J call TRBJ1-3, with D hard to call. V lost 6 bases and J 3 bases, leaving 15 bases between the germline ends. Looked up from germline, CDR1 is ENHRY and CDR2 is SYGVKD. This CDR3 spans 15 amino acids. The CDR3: CAIRDVGLIGNTIYF. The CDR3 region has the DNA TGTGCCATCAGGGATGTTGGTCTTATTGGAAACACCATATATTTT.

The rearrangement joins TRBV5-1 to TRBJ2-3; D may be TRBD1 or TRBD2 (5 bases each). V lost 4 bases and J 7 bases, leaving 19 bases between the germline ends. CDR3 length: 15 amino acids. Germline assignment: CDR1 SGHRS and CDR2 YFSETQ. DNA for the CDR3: TGCGCCAGCAGCCCCGGGGCCCTAGGCCCCAATACGCAGTATTTT. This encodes CASSPGALGPNTQYF. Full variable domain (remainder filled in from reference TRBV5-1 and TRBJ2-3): KAGVTQTPRYLIKTRGQQVTLSCSPISGHRSVSWYQQTPGQGLQFLFEYFSETQRNKGNFPGRFSGRQFSNSRSEMNVSTLELGDSALYLCASSPGALGPNTQYFGPGTRLTVL.

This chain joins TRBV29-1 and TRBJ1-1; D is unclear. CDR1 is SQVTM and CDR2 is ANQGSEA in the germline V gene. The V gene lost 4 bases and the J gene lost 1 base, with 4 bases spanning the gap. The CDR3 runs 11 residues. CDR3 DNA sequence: TGCAGCGTTGTACAGAACACTGAAGCTTTCTTT. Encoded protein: CSVVQNTEAFF.

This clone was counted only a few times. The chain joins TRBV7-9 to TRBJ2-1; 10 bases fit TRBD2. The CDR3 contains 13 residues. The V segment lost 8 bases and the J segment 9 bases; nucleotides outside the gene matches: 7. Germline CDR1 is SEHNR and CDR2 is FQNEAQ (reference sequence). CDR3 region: CASLGTSVGEQFF. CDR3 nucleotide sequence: TGTGCCAGCCTCGGGACTAGCGTTGGTGAGCAGTTCTTC.